This T cell receptor beta chain was recovered during a study of shared clonotypes between healthy human individuals (dated by TCRdb to 2018 to 2021). General notes on the study: A couple of women and a few men aged 18 to 49 years were included in the cohort. To increase sequencing depth and limit assay-specific biases, TCR repertoire library preparation and sequencing were carried out by different laboratories using diverse techniques. Leukapheresis yielded between about 0.94 and 8.9 billion PBMCs per donor. For each donor, three plates each were used for CD4 naive and CD4 memory, two plates were used for CD8 naive, and one plate was used for CD8 memory. To estimate repertoire size and how much clonotype sharing occurs between individuals, the study deeply sequenced the blood TCR repertoires of several healthy adults. Results the study describes overall, beyond this receptor: Roughly 5% of naive CD4, 3.5% of naive CD8, approximately 2.2% of memory CD4, and 0.4% of memory CD8 clonotypes were shared across several donors. Naive subsets generally had larger estimated clonotype richness than memory subsets did. Pairwise subsampling led to the expectation that sequencing depth would affect the degree of clonotype sharing among donors. Clonotypes shared by all four sorted-subset donors showed higher generation probabilities than non-shared clonotypes. Even with the large sequencing depth, rarefaction of the sorted-subset datasets indicated that sequencing was incomplete. Only blood was sampled, and tissue TCR repertoires likely differ from those in blood. The genetic and exposure-history diversity represented was limited by the small number of donors.

Using the deep immunoSEQ assay, TCR CDR3 regions were amplified from genomic DNA by multiplex PCR. Genomic DNA extracted from each cell subset was distributed evenly over all wells of several immunoSEQ 96-well plates, and each plate served as one replicate. Each replicate PCR for sorted subsets received about 200 ng genomic DNA, equal to roughly 30,000 T cell genomes. Purified libraries were measured with a Qubit 3.0 fluorometer, size-checked on a Bioanalyzer 2100, and measured again with the KAPA Library Quantification kit. Every immunoSEQ 96-well plate was sequenced on a dedicated single-read 150-cycle Illumina NextSeq 550 flow cell. As for the original processing: Because only junctional sequences without quality scores were contained in the immunoSEQ output, filtering matching that applied to full-length reads could not be performed. To assign V/J genes and CDR3, sequences were annotated against IMGT germline references using PyIR, a Python wrapper for IgBLAST v1.9. Any read was removed if the V/J assignment was weak (E-value above 1e-6), the CDR3 was missing, or the read contained stop codons, out-of-frame junctions, or ambiguous translated residues. V3J clonotypes were defined as sequences sharing the same inferred V gene, J gene, and CDR3 amino acid sequence. Percentage overlap between repertoires was calculated by dividing the number of shared unique clonotypes by the size of the smaller repertoire. Richness of each repertoire was evaluated using RTK rarefaction, the Chao1 estimator, and Recon v2.1 estimates of unobserved clonotypes. For all TCRbeta clonotypes obtained by the gDNA method from a few donors, generation probabilities were computed with OLGA. The immuneACCESS repertoire file appears here via TCRdb, limited to in-frame rearrangements. These files lack a portion of the clones; in checked studies, under half of the deficit traces to unresolved V genes, and the cause of the others is not known. Clone size and the V and J calls come from that table; the DNA yielded D and trimming. The sample yields 2.3 million or so clones; approximately 95% were counted once. Together, the top ten hold 0.39% of the sample.

The donors were healthy, HIV-negative adults who had no recently reported acute infections or vaccinations. Every donor was a Caucasian adult residing in Nashville, Tennessee, USA. CD4+ T cells were enriched through magnetic negative selection, after which naive cells were positively selected on CD45RA and the remaining negative fraction served as the memory subset. Blood was obtained by leukapheresis, after which PBMCs were separated by Ficoll-Histopaque density gradient centrifugation and cryopreserved in liquid nitrogen vapor phase. Purity and quantity of every magnetically sorted T cell population were checked by analytical flow cytometry. Genomic DNA was isolated from each sorted fraction and quantified by UV absorbance on a Nanodrop 2000c. Relative to germline, V is 6 bases shorter and J is 7 bases shorter, with 25 bases between their ends. Counted from cysteine to phenylalanine, this CDR3 has 17 amino acids. Only the CDR3 portion is preserved as DNA: 51 bases, with reading frame beginning at the first base. CDR1 and CDR2, per the germline V gene (reference sequence), are SEHNR and FQNEAQ.

On this clone itself: Its antigen target is currently unknown. Qualities for individual bases were not recorded, and no much larger clone is one base off.

Recombination connected TRBV7-9 to TRBJ2-1, with the D gene call left open. The specimen sequenced was naive CD4+ T cells from PBMCs. Taken with the paper, the label for cell subset or site translates to: CD45RA+ positively selected. The TCR sequence derives from a man younger than 35 in good health. Some clones in this sample may be carry-over from other donors' samples. The bases read TGTGCCAGCAGTTCCGACTGGTCGCCGACCCCCGGGAATGAGCAGTTCTTC. It specifies CASSSDWSPTPGNEQFF.